This T cell receptor beta chain emerged from a study of blood T cells in healthy people across ages. Primed by a sample-barcoded 5' primer and a J-beta primer mix, a second PCR proceeded for about 6 to 12 cycles. Each CDR3 protein is one row after TCRdb ran MiXCR on the 5' RACE reads. The sample holds about 1 million distinct CDR3 sequences, 35% to 50% seen once. Germline trimming cut 6 bases from V and 1 base from J; bases unmatched to any gene: 5. The CDR3 runs to 14 residues. The germline V gene has CDR1 SGHRS and CDR2 YFSETQ. Material for sequencing was blood. The genes are TRBV5-1 and TRBJ2-5, with 8 nucleotides matching TRBD1. This TCR derives from an older woman in good health. The DNA for the CDR3 is TGCGCCAGCAAGGGCAGGGGGCTCCAAGAGACCCAGTACTTC. Its translation is CASKGRGLQETQYF.